This TCR beta chain was sequenced for a study of neurological immune-mediated disorders. Study-wide points: On phylogenetic grouping, the repertoires of 18 of 34 multiple sclerosis patients fell within one related-CDR3 cluster, constituting a possible signature.

Unsorted libraries were prepared from 2 million PBMCs held at -80 C. TCRdb reanalysed the 5' RACE reads using MiXCR and keeps one entry per CDR3 protein. Of under 45,000 distinct CDR3 sequences listed, about 2.5% are singletons. This clonotype has at least ten counts. Its matching antigen is unknown. Losses at the gene ends were 1 base for V and 5 bases for J; bases not matched to a gene: 12. Per the germline V gene, CDR1 is SGHTA and CDR2 is FQGNSA. CDR3 length equals 17 residues. The clonotype originates from a man in his fifties or sixties with multiple sclerosis. Sequences were obtained from PBMCs. This sequence joins TRBV7-2 and TRBJ2-5; 8 bases fit TRBD1. The DNA of the CDR3 is TGTGCCAGCAGCTTAGAACCAAATCAGGGGGCGGGGGAGACCCAGTACTTC. Its protein is CASSLEPNQGAGETQYF. Using reference TRBV7-2 and TRBJ2-5 for the parts outside the CDR3, the full variable domain is GAGVSQSPSNKVTEKGKDVELRCDPISGHTALYWYRQSLGQGLEFLIYFQGNSAPDKSGLPSDRFSAERTGGSVSTLTIQRTQQEDSAVYLCASSLEPNQGAGETQYFGPGTRLLVL.